This T cell receptor beta chain emerged from a study of beta chain features in type 1 diabetes. Reverse transcription of all isolated RNA meant that expressed TCRB transcripts were sequenced. Sequencing used immunoSEQ multiplex PCR; TCRdb keeps in-frame clones, though not all of them. The sample includes approximately 300,000 clones, around 10% of them seen just once. Germline loops: CDR1 GTSNPN, CDR2 SVGIG (reference sequence). Deletions cut 3 bases from V and 0 bases from J, with 6 bases between. CDR3 length: 13 residues. Sampling consisted of one heparinised blood draw per donor, averaging approximately 120 mL. This clone was seen only a few times.

The TCR originated in a woman aged 25 to 39 in good health. The genes are TRBV30 and TRBJ1-5, with D hard to call. The source material was naive CD4+ T cells from blood. CDR3 loop: CAWRTNSNQPQHF. The CDR3 region has the DNA TGTGCCTGGAGGACAAATAGCAATCAGCCCCAGCATTTT.